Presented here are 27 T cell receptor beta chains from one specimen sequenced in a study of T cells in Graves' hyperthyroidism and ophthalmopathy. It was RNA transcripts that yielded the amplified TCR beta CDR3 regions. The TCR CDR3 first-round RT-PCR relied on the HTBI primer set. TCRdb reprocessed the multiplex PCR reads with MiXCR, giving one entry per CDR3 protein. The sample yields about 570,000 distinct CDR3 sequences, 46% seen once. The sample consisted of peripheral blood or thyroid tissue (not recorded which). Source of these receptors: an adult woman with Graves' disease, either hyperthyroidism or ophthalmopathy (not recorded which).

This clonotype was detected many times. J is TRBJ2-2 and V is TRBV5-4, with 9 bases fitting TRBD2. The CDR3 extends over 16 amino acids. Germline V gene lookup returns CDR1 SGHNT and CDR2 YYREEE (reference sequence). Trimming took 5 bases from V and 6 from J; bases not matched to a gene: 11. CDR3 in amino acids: CASREVAGVIAGELFF. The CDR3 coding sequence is TGTGCCAGCAGGGAAGTAGCGGGAGTAATCGCCGGGGAGCTGTTTTTT.

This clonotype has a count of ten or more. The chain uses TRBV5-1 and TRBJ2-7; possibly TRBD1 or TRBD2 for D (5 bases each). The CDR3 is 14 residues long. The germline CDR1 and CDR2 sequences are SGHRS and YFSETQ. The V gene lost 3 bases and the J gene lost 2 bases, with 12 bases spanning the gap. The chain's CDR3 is CASSSSGPPYEQYF. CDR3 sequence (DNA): TGCGCCAGCAGCTCCTCGGGACCTCCCTACGAGCAGTACTTC.

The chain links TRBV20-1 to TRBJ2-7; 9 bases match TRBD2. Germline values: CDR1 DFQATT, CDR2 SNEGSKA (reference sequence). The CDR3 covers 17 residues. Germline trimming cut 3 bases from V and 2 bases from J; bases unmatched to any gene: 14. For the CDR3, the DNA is TGCAGTGCTAGGGGTCTTGTACCTAGCGGGGACACCTACGAGCAGTACTTC. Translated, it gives CSARGLVPSGDTYEQYF.

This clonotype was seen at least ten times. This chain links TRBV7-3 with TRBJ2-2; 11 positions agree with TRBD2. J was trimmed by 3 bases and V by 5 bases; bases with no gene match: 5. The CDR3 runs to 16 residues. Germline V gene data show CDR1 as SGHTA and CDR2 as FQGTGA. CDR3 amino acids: CASSALAGVHTGELFF. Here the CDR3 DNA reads TGTGCCAGCAGCGCACTAGCGGGAGTCCACACCGGGGAGCTGTTTTTT.

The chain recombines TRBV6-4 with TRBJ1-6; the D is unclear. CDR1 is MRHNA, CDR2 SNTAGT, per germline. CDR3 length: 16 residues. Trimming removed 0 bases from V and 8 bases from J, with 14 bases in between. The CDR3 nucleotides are TGTGCCAGCAGTGACTCATCGGGCCTTCTCTATTCACCCCTCCACTTT. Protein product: CASSDSSGLLYSPLHF.

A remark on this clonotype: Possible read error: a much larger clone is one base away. CDR3 nucleotides: TGTGCCCGTAGTGTCGCCGGGACAGGGAACACCGGGGAGCTGTTTTTT. Translating it yields CARSVAGTGNTGELFF. The chain links TRBV19 to TRBJ2-2; 8 bases line up with TRBD1. CDR1 is LNHDA, CDR2 SQIVND, per germline (reference sequence). This CDR3 is 16 amino acids long.

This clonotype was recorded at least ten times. The CDR3 DNA is TGCAGTGCTAGATCCGGGACTAGCGGGAATGTCTACGAGCAGTACTTC. Translating gives CSARSGTSGNVYEQYF. J is TRBJ2-7 and V is TRBV20-1; the match to TRBD2 covers 13 bases. The CDR3 sequence is 16 residues long. Trimming cost V 2 bases and J 3 bases; bases outside gene matches: 7. Looked up from germline, CDR1 is DFQATT and CDR2 is SNEGSKA (reference sequence).

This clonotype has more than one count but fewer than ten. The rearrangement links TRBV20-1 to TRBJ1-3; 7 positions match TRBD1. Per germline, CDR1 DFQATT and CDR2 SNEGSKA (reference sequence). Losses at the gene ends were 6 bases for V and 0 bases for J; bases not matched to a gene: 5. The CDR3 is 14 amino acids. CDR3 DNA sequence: TGCAGTGCCCGACAGGGAAGCTCTGGAAACACCATATATTTT. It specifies CSARQGSSGNTIYF.

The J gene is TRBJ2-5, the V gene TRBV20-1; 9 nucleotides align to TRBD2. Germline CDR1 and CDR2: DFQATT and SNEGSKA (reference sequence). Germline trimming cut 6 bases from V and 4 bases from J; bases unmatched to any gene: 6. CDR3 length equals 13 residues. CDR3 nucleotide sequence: TGCAGTGCGAAGGCACTAGCGGGAGAGACCCAGTACTTC. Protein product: CSAKALAGETQYF.

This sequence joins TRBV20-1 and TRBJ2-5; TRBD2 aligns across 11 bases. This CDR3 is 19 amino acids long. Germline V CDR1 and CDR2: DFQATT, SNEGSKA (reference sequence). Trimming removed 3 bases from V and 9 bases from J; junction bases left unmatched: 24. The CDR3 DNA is TGCAGTGCTAGTCCCAGGGGACAGGCCCCCGGGACTAGCGGCTTTGCCCAGTACTTC. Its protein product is CSASPRGQAPGTSGFAQYF.

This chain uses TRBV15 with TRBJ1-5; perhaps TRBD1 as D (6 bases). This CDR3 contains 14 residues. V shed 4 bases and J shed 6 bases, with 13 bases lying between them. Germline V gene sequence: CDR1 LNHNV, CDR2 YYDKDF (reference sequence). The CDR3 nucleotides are TGTGCCACCAGCACGACAGGATGGGGTCAGCCCCAGCATTTT. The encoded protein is CATSTTGWGQPQHF.

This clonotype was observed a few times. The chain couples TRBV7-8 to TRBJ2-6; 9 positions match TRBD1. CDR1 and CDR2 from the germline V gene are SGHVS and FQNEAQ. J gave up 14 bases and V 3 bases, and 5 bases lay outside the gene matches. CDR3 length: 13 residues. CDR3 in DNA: TGTGCCAGCAGCTTGTCCGGGACAGGGATCCTGACTTTC. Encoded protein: CASSLSGTGILTF.

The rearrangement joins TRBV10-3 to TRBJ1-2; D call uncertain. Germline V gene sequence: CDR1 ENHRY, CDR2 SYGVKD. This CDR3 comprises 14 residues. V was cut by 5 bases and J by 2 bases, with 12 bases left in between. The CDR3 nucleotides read TGTGCCATCAGTTTAAGATCGATCAACTATGGCTACACCTTC. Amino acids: CAISLRSINYGYTF.

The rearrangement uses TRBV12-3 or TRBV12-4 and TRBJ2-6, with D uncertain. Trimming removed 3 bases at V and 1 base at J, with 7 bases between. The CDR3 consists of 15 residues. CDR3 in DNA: TGTGCCAGCAGTTTCTCCGGGTCTGGGGCCAACGTCCTGACTTTC. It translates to CASSFSGSGANVLTF.

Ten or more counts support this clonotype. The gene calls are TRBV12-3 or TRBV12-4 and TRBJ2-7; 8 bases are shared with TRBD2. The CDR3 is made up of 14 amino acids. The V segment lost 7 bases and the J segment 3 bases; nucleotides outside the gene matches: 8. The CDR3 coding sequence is TGTGCCAGCACCTCGGGGACTAGTGGCTACGAGCAGTACTTC. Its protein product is CASTSGTSGYEQYF.

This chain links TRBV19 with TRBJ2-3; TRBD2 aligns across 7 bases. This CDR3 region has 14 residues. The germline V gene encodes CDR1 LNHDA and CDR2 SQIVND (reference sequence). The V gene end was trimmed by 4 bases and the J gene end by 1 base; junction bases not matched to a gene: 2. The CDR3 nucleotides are TGTGCCAGTAGTAGCGGGGGAGGCACAGATACGCAGTATTTT. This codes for CASSSGGGTDTQYF.

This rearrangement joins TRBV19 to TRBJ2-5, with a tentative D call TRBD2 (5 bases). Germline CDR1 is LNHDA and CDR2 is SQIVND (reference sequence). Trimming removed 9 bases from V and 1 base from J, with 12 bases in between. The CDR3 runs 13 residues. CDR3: CASTERAQETQYF. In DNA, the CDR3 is TGTGCCAGCACTGAGAGGGCCCAAGAGACCCAGTACTTC.

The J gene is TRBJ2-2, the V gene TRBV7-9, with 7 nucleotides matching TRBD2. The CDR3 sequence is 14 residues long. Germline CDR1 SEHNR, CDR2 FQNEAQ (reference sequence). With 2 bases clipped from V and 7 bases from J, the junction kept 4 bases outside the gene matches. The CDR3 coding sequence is TGTGCCAGCAGCTTAAGGGGAGGGAACGGGGAGCTGTTTTTT. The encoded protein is CASSLRGGNGELFF.

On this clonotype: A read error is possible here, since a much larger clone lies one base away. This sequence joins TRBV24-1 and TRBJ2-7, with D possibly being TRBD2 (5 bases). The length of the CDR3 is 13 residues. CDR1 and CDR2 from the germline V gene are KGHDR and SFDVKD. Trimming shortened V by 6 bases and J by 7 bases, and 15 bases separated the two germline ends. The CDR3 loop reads CATSRGSYNEQYF. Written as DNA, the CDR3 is TGTGCCACCAGTCGGGGTTCGTACAATGAGCAGTACTTC.

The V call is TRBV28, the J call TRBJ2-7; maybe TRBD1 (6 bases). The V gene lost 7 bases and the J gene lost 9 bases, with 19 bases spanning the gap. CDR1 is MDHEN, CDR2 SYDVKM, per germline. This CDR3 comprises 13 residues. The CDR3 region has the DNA TGTGCCAGCACCTCCCCATCAGGGGTTTGGCAGTACTTC. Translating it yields CASTSPSGVWQYF.

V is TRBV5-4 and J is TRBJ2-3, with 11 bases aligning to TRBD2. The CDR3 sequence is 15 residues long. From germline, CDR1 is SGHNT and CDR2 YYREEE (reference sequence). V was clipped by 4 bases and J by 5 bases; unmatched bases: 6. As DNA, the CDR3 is TGTGCCAGCAGCCTTACTAGCGGGAGAATAGATACGCAGTATTTT. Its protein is CASSLTSGRIDTQYF.

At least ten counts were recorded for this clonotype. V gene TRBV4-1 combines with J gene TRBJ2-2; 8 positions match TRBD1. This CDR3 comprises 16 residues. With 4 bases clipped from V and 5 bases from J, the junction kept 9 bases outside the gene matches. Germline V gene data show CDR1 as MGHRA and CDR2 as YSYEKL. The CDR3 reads CASSLSRQGMTGELFF. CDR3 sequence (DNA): TGCGCCAGCAGCCTCTCCCGACAGGGGATGACCGGGGAGCTGTTTTTT.

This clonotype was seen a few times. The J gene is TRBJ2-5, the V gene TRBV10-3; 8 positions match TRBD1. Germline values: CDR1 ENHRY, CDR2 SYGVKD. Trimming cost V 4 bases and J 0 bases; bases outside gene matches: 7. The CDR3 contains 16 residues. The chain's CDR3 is CAISGGETGDQETQYF. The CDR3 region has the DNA TGTGCCATCAGTGGCGGGGAGACAGGGGACCAAGAGACCCAGTACTTC.

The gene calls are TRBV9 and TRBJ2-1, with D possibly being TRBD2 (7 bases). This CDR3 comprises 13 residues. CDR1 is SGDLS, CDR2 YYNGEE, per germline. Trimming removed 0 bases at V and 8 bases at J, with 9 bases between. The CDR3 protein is CASSVAGGYEQFF. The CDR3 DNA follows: TGTGCCAGCAGCGTAGCGGGGGGCTATGAGCAGTTCTTC.

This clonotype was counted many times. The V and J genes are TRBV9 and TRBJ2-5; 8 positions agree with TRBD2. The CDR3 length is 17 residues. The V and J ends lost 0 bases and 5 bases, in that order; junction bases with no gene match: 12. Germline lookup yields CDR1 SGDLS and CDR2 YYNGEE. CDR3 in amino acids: CASSVAPVAAGGETQYF. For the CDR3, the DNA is TGTGCCAGCAGCGTAGCTCCGGTCGCGGCGGGAGGTGAGACCCAGTACTTC.

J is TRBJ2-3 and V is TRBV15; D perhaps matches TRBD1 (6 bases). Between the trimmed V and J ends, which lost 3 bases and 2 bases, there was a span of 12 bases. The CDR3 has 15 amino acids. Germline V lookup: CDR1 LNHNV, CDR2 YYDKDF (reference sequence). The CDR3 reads CATSRGEGDTDTQYF. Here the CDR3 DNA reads TGTGCCACCAGCAGGGGCGAGGGGGACACAGATACGCAGTATTTT.

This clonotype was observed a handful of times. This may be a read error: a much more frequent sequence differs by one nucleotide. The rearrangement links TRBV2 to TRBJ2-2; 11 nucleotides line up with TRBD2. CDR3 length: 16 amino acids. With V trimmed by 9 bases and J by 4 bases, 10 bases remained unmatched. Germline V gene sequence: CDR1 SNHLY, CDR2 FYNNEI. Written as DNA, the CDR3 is TGTGCCAGGAGCGAGGGGACTAGCGGACTCACCGGGGAGCTGTTTTTT. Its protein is CARSEGTSGLTGELFF.